Listed below are T cell receptor beta chains from one sample, sequenced in a study of T cell responses to AZD1222 COVID-19 vaccine. Here immunoSEQ multiplex PCR was the method, and the copy in TCRdb shows in-frame clones only, minus some. The sample holds about 150,000 clones; over 90% are singletons and the top ten take over 4%. Specimen: peripheral blood, collected on day 0 of AZD1222 vaccination. The receptors shown here come from an adult in good health. The CDR3 runs from the conserved cysteine through the conserved F or W. The D gene is left open where the match is weak. Only part of the rows carry a size: once, few, many, or a class if the clone is expanded.

size | J | V | D | CDR3 | DNA
once | TRBJ1-1 | TRBV30 | . | CAWSADPRTTRAFF | TGTGCCTGGAGTGCCGACCCCCGCACAACCAGAGCTTTCTTT
. | TRBJ1-1 | TRBV11-2 | . | CASSSQSGSLNTEAFF | TGTGCCAGCAGCTCACAGTCGGGGTCCCTGAACACTGAAGCTTTCTTT
. | TRBJ2-7 | TRBV11-2 | . | CASNQDSSILTYEQYF | TGTGCCAGCAACCAAGACAGCTCAATTCTTACCTACGAGCAGTACTTC
. | TRBJ1-3 | TRBV30 | . | CAWSVISGNTIYF | TGTGCCTGGAGTGTAATATCTGGAAACACCATATATTTT
. | TRBJ1-1 | TRBV6-5 | . | CASSYRDTEAFF | TGTGCCAGCAGTTATAGGGACACTGAAGCTTTCTTT
. | TRBJ2-3 | TRBV9 | . | CASSVGDESTDTQYF | TGTGCCAGCAGCGTAGGTGATGAGAGCACAGATACGCAGTATTTT
. | TRBJ2-1 | TRBV6-1 | TRBD2 | CASSDASGNYNEQFF | TGTGCCAGCAGTGATGCTAGCGGGAACTACAATGAGCAGTTCTTC
. | TRBJ1-5 | TRBV18 | . | CASSLVGQRDQPQHF | TGTGCCAGCTCTCTCGTCGGGCAGAGGGATCAGCCCCAGCATTTT
. | TRBJ1-2 | TRBV7-3 | . | CASSFGGNYGYTF | TGTGCCAGCAGCTTCGGTGGTAACTATGGCTACACCTTC
. | TRBJ1-1 | TRBV7-8 | TRBD1 | CASSINRGRGEAFF | TGTGCCAGCAGCATCAACAGGGGGCGCGGTGAAGCTTTCTTT
. | TRBJ2-3 | TRBV7-9 | TRBD2 | CASSLAGGTDTQYF | TGTGCCAGCAGCTTAGCGGGGGGGACAGATACGCAGTATTTT
. | TRBJ2-1 | TRBV19 | . | CVPLAGLVSSYNEQFF | TGTGTCCCGCTCGCAGGTCTAGTGAGTTCCTACAATGAGCAGTTCTTC
. | TRBJ2-5 | TRBV24-1 | TRBD1 | CATRTGLLGETQYF | TGTGCCACCAGGACAGGGTTACTAGGAGAGACCCAGTACTTC
. | TRBJ2-5 | TRBV16 | . | CASSQSLGGSSETQYF | TGTGCCAGCAGCCAATCGCTGGGGGGATCTTCGGAGACCCAGTACTTC
. | TRBJ1-2 | TRBV30 | . | CAWRPRDPFGGYTF | TGTGCCTGGAGGCCTCGGGACCCCTTCGGGGGCTACACCTTC
. | TRBJ2-3 | TRBV6-5 | TRBD1 | CASRTGGTDTQYF | TGTGCCAGCAGGACAGGGGGCACAGATACGCAGTATTTT
. | TRBJ1-2 | TRBV3-1/TRBV3-2 | . | CASSQEGRGDYGYTF | TGTGCCAGCAGCCAAGAGGGCAGGGGTGACTATGGCTACACCTTC
once | TRBJ1-3 | TRBV6-5 | . | CASGSGNTIYF | TGTGCCAGCGGCTCCGGAAACACCATATATTTT
. | TRBJ2-1 | TRBV7-6 | TRBD2 | CASSSRAGTSGRLFF | TGTGCCAGCAGCTCCAGAGCCGGGACTAGCGGGAGGTTGTTCTTC
. | TRBJ2-1 | TRBV5-1 | . | CASRFREGGNNEQFF | TGCGCCAGCAGATTCCGGGAAGGGGGAAACAATGAGCAGTTCTTC
. | TRBJ2-7 | TRBV18 | TRBD2 | CASSLGGTSGRAYEQYF | TGTGCCAGCTCCCTCGGCGGGACTAGCGGGAGAGCCTACGAGCAGTACTTC
. | TRBJ1-5 | TRBV28 | TRBD1 | CASSRQGDQPQHF | TGTGCCAGCAGTCGACAGGGCGATCAGCCCCAGCATTTT
. | TRBJ1-1 | TRBV6-5 | TRBD1 | CASSSADRGSGTEAFF | TGTGCCAGCAGTTCAGCGGACAGGGGTAGTGGCACTGAAGCTTTCTTT
once | TRBJ2-7 | TRBV28 | TRBD2 | CASRPGTSGSEQYF | TGTGCCAGCAGGCCCGGGACTAGTGGGAGCGAGCAGTACTTC
. | TRBJ1-2 | TRBV7-2 | . | CASSLVPGDDGYTF | TGTGCCAGCAGCTTAGTTCCGGGGGACGACGGCTACACCTTC
. | TRBJ1-3 | TRBV19 | . | CASSTLAGHGNTIYF | TGTGCCAGTAGTACCCTGGCAGGCCACGGAAACACCATATATTTT
once | TRBJ1-3 | TRBV28 | . | CASTGNTIYF | TGTGCCAGCACGGGAAACACCATATATTTT
. | TRBJ1-2 | TRBV2 | . | CASSEFRGANYGYTF | TGTGCCAGCAGTGAGTTTCGGGGGGCTAACTATGGCTACACCTTC
. | TRBJ1-1 | TRBV19 | . | CASSIPGMNTEAFF | TGTGCCAGTAGTATTCCGGGAATGAACACTGAAGCTTTCTTT
. | TRBJ1-1 | TRBV7-2 | TRBD1 | CASSPRDRALNTEAFF | TGTGCCAGCAGCCCCCGGGACAGGGCCCTGAACACTGAAGCTTTCTTT
. | TRBJ2-1 | TRBV19 | TRBD2 | CASSASGSANNEQFF | TGTGCCAGTAGTGCCAGCGGGAGCGCGAACAATGAGCAGTTCTTC
. | TRBJ2-7 | TRBV3-1/TRBV3-2 | . | CASSQDGGGSYEQYF | TGTGCCAGCAGCCAAGATGGGGGCGGCTCCTACGAGCAGTACTTC
. | TRBJ1-5 | TRBV19 | TRBD1 | CASSKTGGGESNQPQHF | TGTGCCAGTAGTAAAACAGGGGGCGGAGAAAGCAATCAGCCCCAGCATTTT
. | TRBJ1-5 | TRBV4-1 | . | CASSQVPGRNQPQHF | TGCGCCAGCAGCCAAGTCCCCGGTCGGAATCAGCCCCAGCATTTT
few | TRBJ1-5 | TRBV5-6 | TRBD1 | CASSVTGWNQPQHF | TGTGCCAGCAGCGTGACAGGGTGGAATCAGCCCCAGCATTTT
once | TRBJ1-3 | TRBV5-1 | . | CASSLGSLISGNTIYF | TGCGCCAGCAGCTTGGGGTCGCTAATATCTGGAAACACCATATATTTT
. | TRBJ2-3 | TRBV27 | . | CASSFSSTDTQYF | TGTGCCAGCAGTTTTAGTAGCACAGATACGCAGTATTTT
. | TRBJ2-1 | TRBV3-1/TRBV3-2 | . | CASSQGGGHSYNEQFF | TGTGCCAGCAGCCAAGGCGGGGGCCACTCCTACAATGAGCAGTTCTTC
. | TRBJ1-1 | TRBV11-2 | . | CASRGMRGRREAFF | TGTGCCAGCAGGGGGATGCGGGGGCGCAGGGAAGCTTTCTTT